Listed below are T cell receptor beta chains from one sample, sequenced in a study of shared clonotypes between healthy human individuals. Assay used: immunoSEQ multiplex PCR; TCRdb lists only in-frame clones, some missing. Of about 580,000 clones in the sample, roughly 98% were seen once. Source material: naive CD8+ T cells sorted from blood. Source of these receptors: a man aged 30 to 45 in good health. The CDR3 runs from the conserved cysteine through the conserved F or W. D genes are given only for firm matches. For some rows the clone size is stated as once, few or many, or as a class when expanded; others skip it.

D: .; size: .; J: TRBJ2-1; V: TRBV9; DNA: TGTGCCAGCAGCGGGGAGGCCCGGGGTGAGCAGTTCTTC; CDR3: CASSGEARGEQFF
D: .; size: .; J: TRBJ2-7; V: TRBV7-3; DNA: TGTGCCAGCAGCTTTGGAGGAGCCCCCTCCTACGAGCAGTACTTC; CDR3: CASSFGGAPSYEQYF
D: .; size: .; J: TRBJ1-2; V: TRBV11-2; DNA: TGTGCCAGCAGCTTAGAGGGGGTCCGGGCTGGCTACACCTTC; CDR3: CASSLEGVRAGYTF
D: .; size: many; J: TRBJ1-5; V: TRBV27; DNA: TGTGCCAGCAGTCCCAGGGGTCCTGATCAGCCCCAGCATTTT; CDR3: CASSPRGPDQPQHF
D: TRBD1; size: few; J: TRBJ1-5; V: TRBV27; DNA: TGTGCCAGCAGTTTAGCAGGGGGTCAGCCCCAGCATTTT; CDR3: CASSLAGGQPQHF
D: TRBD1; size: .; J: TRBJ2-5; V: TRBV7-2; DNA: TGTGCCAGCAGCTCTAGGGACAGGGGACTGCAAGAGACCCAGTACTTC; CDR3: CASSSRDRGLQETQYF
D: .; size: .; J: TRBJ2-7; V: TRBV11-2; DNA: TGTGCCAGCAGCTCAACAACTCACGCCTACGAGCAGTACTTC; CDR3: CASSSTTHAYEQYF
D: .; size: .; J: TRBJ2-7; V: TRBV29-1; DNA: TGCAGCGGGAATAATCGGCCACAGGCGAGGGAGCAGTACTTC; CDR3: CSGNNRPQAREQYF
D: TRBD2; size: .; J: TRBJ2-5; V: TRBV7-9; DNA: TGTGCCAGCAGCTTAGTGGCTAGCGGGATCGGGGAGACCCAGTACTTC; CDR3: CASSLVASGIGETQYF
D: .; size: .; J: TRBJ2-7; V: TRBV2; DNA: TGTGCCAGCAGAGGGGGCGAGCAGTACTTC; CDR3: CASRGGEQYF
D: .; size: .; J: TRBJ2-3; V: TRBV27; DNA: TGTGCCAGCAGTTTCCTTGGCGGCAGGAGCACAGATACGCAGTATTTT; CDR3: CASSFLGGRSTDTQYF
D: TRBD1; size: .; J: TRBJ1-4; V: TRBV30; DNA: TGTGCCTGGAGTGTAGGTAACAGGGGCTCTTTT; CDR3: CAWSVGNRGSF
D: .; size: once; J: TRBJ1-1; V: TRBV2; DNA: TGTGCCAGCAGCACAGGTAACACTGAAGCTTTCTTT; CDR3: CASSTGNTEAFF
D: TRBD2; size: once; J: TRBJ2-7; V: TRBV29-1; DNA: TGCAGCGTTGGGACTAGCGGGAGTAGGGCCACCTACGAGCAGTACTTC; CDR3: CSVGTSGSRATYEQYF
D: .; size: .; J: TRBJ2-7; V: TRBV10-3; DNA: TGTGCCATCACCCCTGGGGCTAACTACGAGCAGTACTTC; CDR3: CAITPGANYEQYF
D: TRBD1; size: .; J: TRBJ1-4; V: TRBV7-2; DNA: TGTGCCAGCAGCCCGCATGACAGGGGACAAAAACTGTTTTTT; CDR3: CASSPHDRGQKLFF
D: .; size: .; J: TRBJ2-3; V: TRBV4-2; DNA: TGTGCCAGCAGCCAAGAACGGGAGACCATCTCCCTGGATACGCAGTATTTT; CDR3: CASSQERETISLDTQYF
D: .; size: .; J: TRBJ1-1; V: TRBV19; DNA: TGTGCCAGTAGTGTGGGGGACCCTTTGAACACTGAAGCTTTCTTT; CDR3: CASSVGDPLNTEAFF
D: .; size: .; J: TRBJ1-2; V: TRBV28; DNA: TGTGCCAGCCTGCCCACAGGGTTTTCGAACTATGGCTACACCTTC; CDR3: CASLPTGFSNYGYTF
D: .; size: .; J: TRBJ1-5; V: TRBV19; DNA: TGTGCCAGTAGTGTTCCGGGACACCAGCATTTT; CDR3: CASSVPGHQHF
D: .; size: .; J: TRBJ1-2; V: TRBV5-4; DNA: TGTGCCAGCAGCTCGGGCGCTCAAAAAAAGTTAGACTATGGCTACACCTTC; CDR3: CASSSGAQKKLDYGYTF
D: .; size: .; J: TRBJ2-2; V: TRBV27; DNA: TGTGCCAGCAGTTTTGGAGCGAACACCGGGGAGCTGTTTTTT; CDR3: CASSFGANTGELFF
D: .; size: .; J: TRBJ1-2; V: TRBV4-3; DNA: TGCGCCAGCAGCCAAAAATTTTACCCCGGACCCCGTGGCTACACCTTC; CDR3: CASSQKFYPGPRGYTF
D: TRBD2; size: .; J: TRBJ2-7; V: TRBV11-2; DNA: TGTGCCAGCAGCTTAGGCCCCCTAGCGGGAGTCGAAGAGCAGTACTTC; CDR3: CASSLGPLAGVEEQYF
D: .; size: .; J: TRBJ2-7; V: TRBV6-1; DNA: TGTGCCAGCTATAGCGGTGCGAGCTCCTACGAGCAGTACTTC; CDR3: CASYSGASSYEQYF
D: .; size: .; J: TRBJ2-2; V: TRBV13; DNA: TGTGCCAGCAGCTCCAGGACGGTGAACACCGGGGAGCTGTTTTTT; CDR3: CASSSRTVNTGELFF
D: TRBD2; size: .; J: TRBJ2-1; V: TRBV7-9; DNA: TGTGCCAGCAGCTCGTCCTCGGTCAGGCTAGCGGGTCCCTACAATGAGCAGTTCTTC; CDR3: CASSSSSVRLAGPYNEQFF
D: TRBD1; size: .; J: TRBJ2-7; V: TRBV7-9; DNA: TGTGCCAGCAGCCCTCCAGGACAGGGTAACGAGCAGTACTTC; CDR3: CASSPPGQGNEQYF
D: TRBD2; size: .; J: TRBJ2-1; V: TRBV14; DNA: TGTGCCAGCAGCCAAGACGTGGGACTAGGGGGAAACAATGAGCAGTTCTTC; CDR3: CASSQDVGLGGNNEQFF
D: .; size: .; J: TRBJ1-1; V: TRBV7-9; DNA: TGTGCCAGCAGCTCCAGGGACCAGAGCACTGAAGCTTTCTTT; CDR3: CASSSRDQSTEAFF
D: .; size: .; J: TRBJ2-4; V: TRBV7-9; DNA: TGTGCCAGCAGCTTACCCACAGGGATAGCCAAAAACATTCAGTACTTC; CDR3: CASSLPTGIAKNIQYF
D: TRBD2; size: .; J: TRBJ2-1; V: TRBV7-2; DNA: TGTGCCAGCAGCTCCGTAGCGGGAGGGGGCGATGAGCAGTTCTTC; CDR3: CASSSVAGGGDEQFF
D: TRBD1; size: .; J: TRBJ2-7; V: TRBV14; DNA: TGTGCCAGCAGCTCCCAGGACAGGTCCTACGAGCAGTACTTC; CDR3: CASSSQDRSYEQYF
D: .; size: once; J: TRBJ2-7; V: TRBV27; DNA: .; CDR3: CASSSSSSYEQYF
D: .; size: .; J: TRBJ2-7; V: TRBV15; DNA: TGTGCCACCAGCTCTAGCCCTTCAGGGGCCTACGAGCAGTACTTC; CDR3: CATSSSPSGAYEQYF
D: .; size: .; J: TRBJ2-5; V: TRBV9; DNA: TGTGCCAGCAACCGGGGTGGAGAGACCCAGTACTTC; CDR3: CASNRGGETQYF
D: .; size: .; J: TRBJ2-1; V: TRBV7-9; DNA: TGTGCCAGCAGCCCAAAGGACCGGAATGAGCAGTTCTTC; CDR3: CASSPKDRNEQFF
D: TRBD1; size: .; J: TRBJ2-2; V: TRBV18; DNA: TGTGCCAGCTCCCCTCGGGACAGCGCGAACACCGGGGAGCTGTTTTTT; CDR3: CASSPRDSANTGELFF
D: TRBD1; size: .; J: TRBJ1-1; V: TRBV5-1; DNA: TGCGCCAGCAGCTCGGTGGAGGGGGCAAGGACTGAAGCTTTCTTT; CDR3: CASSSVEGARTEAFF
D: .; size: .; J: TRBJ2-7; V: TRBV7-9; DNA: TGTGCCAGCAGCTCGAGGGTATCCCCCTACGAGCAGTACTTC; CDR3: CASSSRVSPYEQYF
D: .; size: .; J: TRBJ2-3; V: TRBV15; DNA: TGTGCCACCAGCAGAGAGACCAGCACAGATACGCAGTATTTT; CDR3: CATSRETSTDTQYF
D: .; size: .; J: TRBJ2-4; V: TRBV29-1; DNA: TGCAGCGTTGAAGCGGCAGGGATCGCCAAAAACATTCAGTACTTC; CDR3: CSVEAAGIAKNIQYF
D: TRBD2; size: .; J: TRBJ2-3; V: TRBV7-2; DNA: TGTGCCAGCAGCTGGACTAGCGGGGTTTCCACAGATACGCAGTATTTT; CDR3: CASSWTSGVSTDTQYF
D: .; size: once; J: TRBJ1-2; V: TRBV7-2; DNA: TGTGCCAGCAGCTTAGCGCCAGGGTTTCACTATGGCTACACCTTC; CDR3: CASSLAPGFHYGYTF
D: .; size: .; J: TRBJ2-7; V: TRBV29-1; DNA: TGCAGCGTTGTCCTCGGGACCTCTATCTACGAGCAGTACTTC; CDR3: CSVVLGTSIYEQYF
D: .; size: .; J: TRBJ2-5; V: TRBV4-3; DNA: TGCGCCAGCAGCCAAGATCACGAGGGTCGGAGTGAGACCCAGTACTTC; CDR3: CASSQDHEGRSETQYF
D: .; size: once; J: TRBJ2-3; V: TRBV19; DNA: TGTGCCAGTAGTGGTGCCTCTACGGATACGCAGTATTTT; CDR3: CASSGASTDTQYF
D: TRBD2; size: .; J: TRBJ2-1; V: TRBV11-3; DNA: TGTGCCAGCAGCTTAGATCAAGCGGGAGGGTTCAATGAGCAGTTCTTC; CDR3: CASSLDQAGGFNEQFF
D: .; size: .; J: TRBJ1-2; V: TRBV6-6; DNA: TGTGCCAGTACATCTACCACAGCTGAGCGGGCCTATGGCTACACCTTC; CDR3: CASTSTTAERAYGYTF
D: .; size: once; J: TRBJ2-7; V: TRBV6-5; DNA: TGTGCCAGCAGTTACTCGGGCTACAACAATCCCTACGAGCAGTACTTC; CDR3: CASSYSGYNNPYEQYF
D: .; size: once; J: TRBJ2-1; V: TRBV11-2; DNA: TGTGCCAGCAGAGAAGGAATCCTCTCCTACAATGAGCAGTTCTTC; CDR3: CASREGILSYNEQFF
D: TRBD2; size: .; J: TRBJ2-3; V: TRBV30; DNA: TGTGCCTGGAGAGATTGGGGACTAGCGGGACTAGGCACAGATACGCAGTATTTT; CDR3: CAWRDWGLAGLGTDTQYF